This T cell receptor (beta chain) is from a study of blood T cell repertoires in COVID-19. Study background: Specimens from acute and convalescent COVID-19 originated in the United States, Italy and Spain. In each case, the material was cDNA or gDNA derived from T cells, B-cell-depleted T cells, or PBMCs.

Germline CDR1 is SEHNR and CDR2 is FQNEAQ (reference sequence). Between the trimmed V and J ends, which lost 4 bases and 0 bases, there was a span of 10 bases. The CDR3 spans 14 residues. Study processing details: Counts of nucleated cells, estimated from reference gene primer amplification, were obtained. Only in-frame clones appear in the TCRdb table, and some are missing; sequencing was by immunoSEQ multiplex PCR. Clonal size and the V and J genes are those of that table, whereas D and trimming came from the DNA. This sample has 170,000 or so clones, with around 80% found just once. The chain employs TRBV7-9 and TRBJ2-7, with D possibly being TRBD1 (6 bases). Sequenced sample: peripheral blood. This TCR was recovered from a woman aged 55-70 years with acute or convalescent COVID-19. The chain's CDR3 is CASSSRGASYEQYF. In DNA, the CDR3 is TGTGCCAGCAGCTCCAGGGGTGCCTCCTACGAGCAGTACTTC.